The T cell receptor beta chain under discussion was sequenced for a study of cytomegalovirus exposure and HLA in healthy donors. Study conclusions and caveats: Reports credit the classifier with highly specific, highly sensitive diagnosis of cytomegalovirus status. Certain indistinguishable V segments, among them TRBV6-2 and TRBV6-3, were excluded.

The CDR3 consists of 14 residues. Germline trimming cut 6 bases from V and 7 bases from J; bases unmatched to any gene: 9. CDR1 LNHDA and CDR2 SQIVND come from the germline V gene (reference sequence). Worth noting for this clone: Its target is unknown.

The PCR employed 60 Vbeta primers together with 13 Jbeta primers. Only in-frame clones appear in the TCRdb table, and some are missing; sequencing was by immunoSEQ multiplex PCR. Of some 150,000 clones in the sample, roughly 79% were seen once. The chain is built from TRBV19 and TRBJ1-2; 9 nucleotides agree with TRBD1. This receptor was taken from a woman under 40 in good health and CMV-seropositive. Specimen: PBMCs. This chain's CDR3 is CASRTGQGIGGYTF. CDR3 in DNA: TGTGCCAGTAGAACAGGACAGGGGATTGGTGGCTACACCTTC.